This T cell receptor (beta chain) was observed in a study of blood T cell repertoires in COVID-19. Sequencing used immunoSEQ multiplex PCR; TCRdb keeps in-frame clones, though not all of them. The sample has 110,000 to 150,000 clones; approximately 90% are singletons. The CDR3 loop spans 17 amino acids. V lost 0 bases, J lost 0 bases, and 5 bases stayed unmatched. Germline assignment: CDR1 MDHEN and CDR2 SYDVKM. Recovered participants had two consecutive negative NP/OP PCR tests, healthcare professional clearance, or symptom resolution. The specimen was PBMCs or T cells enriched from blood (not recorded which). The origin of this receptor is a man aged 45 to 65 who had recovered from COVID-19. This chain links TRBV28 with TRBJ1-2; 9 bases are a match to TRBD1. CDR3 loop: CASSLWEGTGPNYGYTF. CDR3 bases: TGTGCCAGCAGTTTATGGGAGGGGACAGGGCCTAACTATGGCTACACCTTC.